This is a list of T cell receptor beta chains from one sample in a study of blood T cell repertoires in COVID-19. The method was immunoSEQ multiplex PCR; TCRdb's version includes in-frame clones alone and lacks a portion of them. The sample consists of approximately 350,000 clones, approximately 84% of them appearing once. Sequenced sample: PBMCs or T cells enriched from blood (not recorded which). The receptors come from a woman aged 25-40 years who had recovered from COVID-19. Each CDR3 is given with its conserved first and last residue. The order of the fields is CDR3 DNA, CDR3 protein, CDR3 length, clone size, D gene, V gene, J gene. D genes are given only for firm matches. A row's size may be missing; if present it is once, few, many or a size class.

CDR3 DNA: TGTGCCAGCAGCAAGCGGGACTCCCATACCGAGCAGTTCTTC; CDR3 protein: CASSKRDSHTEQFF; CDR3 length: 14; clone size: .; D gene: TRBD2; V gene: TRBV7-8; J gene: TRBJ2-1
CDR3 DNA: TGTGCCAGCAGCTTCCCGACTAGCGGGGGCCCCACAGATACGCAGTATTTT; CDR3 protein: CASSFPTSGGPTDTQYF; CDR3 length: 17; clone size: .; D gene: TRBD2; V gene: TRBV7-6; J gene: TRBJ2-3
CDR3 DNA: TGTGCCAGCAGTGAAGGACAGGCAGTCGACTATGGCTACACCTTC; CDR3 protein: CASSEGQAVDYGYTF; CDR3 length: 15; clone size: .; D gene: .; V gene: TRBV2; J gene: TRBJ1-2
CDR3 DNA: TGTGCCAGCAGTGACAGGGTAGGGGCAGATACGCAGTATTTT; CDR3 protein: CASSDRVGADTQYF; CDR3 length: 14; clone size: once; D gene: .; V gene: TRBV6-1; J gene: TRBJ2-3
CDR3 DNA: TGTGCCAGCTCACCAGATCCGGGGGATTTGAAAAACACCATATATTTT; CDR3 protein: CASSPDPGDLKNTIYF; CDR3 length: 16; clone size: .; D gene: .; V gene: TRBV18; J gene: TRBJ1-3
CDR3 DNA: TGTGCCAGCAGTTTGGGACTTAAGGGTGAGCAGTTCTTC; CDR3 protein: CASSLGLKGEQFF; CDR3 length: 13; clone size: few; D gene: .; V gene: TRBV12-3/TRBV12-4; J gene: TRBJ2-1
CDR3 DNA: TGCGCCAGCAGCTTGGTGGGACAGAGCTATGGCTACACCTTC; CDR3 protein: CASSLVGQSYGYTF; CDR3 length: 14; clone size: .; D gene: TRBD1; V gene: TRBV5-1; J gene: TRBJ1-2
CDR3 DNA: TGTGCCAGCAGTCCCTACGGGGGAGACCGCTCCTATAATTCACCCCTCCACTTT; CDR3 protein: CASSPYGGDRSYNSPLHF; CDR3 length: 18; clone size: .; D gene: .; V gene: TRBV27; J gene: TRBJ1-6
CDR3 DNA: TGTGCCAGCAGTCAAGGGCCGGGACCGAGGGGGCATCAGCCCCAGCATTTT; CDR3 protein: CASSQGPGPRGHQPQHF; CDR3 length: 17; clone size: few; D gene: TRBD1; V gene: TRBV28; J gene: TRBJ1-5
CDR3 DNA: TGTGCCTCGGGCAGGGAACTAAATCAGCCCCAGCATTTT; CDR3 protein: CASGRELNQPQHF; CDR3 length: 13; clone size: .; D gene: .; V gene: TRBV27; J gene: TRBJ1-5
CDR3 DNA: TGTGCCAGCAGCTTGTATAACTCGGGGGGCTACACCTTC; CDR3 protein: CASSLYNSGGYTF; CDR3 length: 13; clone size: .; D gene: .; V gene: TRBV5-4; J gene: TRBJ1-2
CDR3 DNA: TGTGCCAGCAGTAACGAGCCCGACCGGGGAGGCTACACCTTC; CDR3 protein: CASSNEPDRGGYTF; CDR3 length: 14; clone size: .; D gene: .; V gene: TRBV6-2/TRBV6-3; J gene: TRBJ1-2
CDR3 DNA: TGTGCCAGCGGAGGACAGTCCTACGAGCAGTACTTC; CDR3 protein: CASGGQSYEQYF; CDR3 length: 12; clone size: .; D gene: .; V gene: TRBV2; J gene: TRBJ2-7
CDR3 DNA: TGTGCCAGCAGCTTATATACAGGGAACTATGGCTACACCTTC; CDR3 protein: CASSLYTGNYGYTF; CDR3 length: 14; clone size: .; D gene: .; V gene: TRBV7-9; J gene: TRBJ1-2
CDR3 DNA: TGTGCCAGTAGTCAGGGACTAGCGGACATCACAGATACGCAGTATTTT; CDR3 protein: CASSQGLADITDTQYF; CDR3 length: 16; clone size: .; D gene: TRBD2; V gene: TRBV19; J gene: TRBJ2-3
CDR3 DNA: TGTGCCAGCAGTCCCCAGGGACACGTGAACACTGAAGCTTTCTTT; CDR3 protein: CASSPQGHVNTEAFF; CDR3 length: 15; clone size: .; D gene: .; V gene: TRBV6-5; J gene: TRBJ1-1
CDR3 DNA: TGCGCCAGCAGCCAGACAGGGATTGTGGTCACTGAAGCTTTCTTT; CDR3 protein: CASSQTGIVVTEAFF; CDR3 length: 15; clone size: .; D gene: TRBD1; V gene: TRBV4-1; J gene: TRBJ1-1
CDR3 DNA: TGTGCCAGCGGCAGGACAGATAGCAATCAGCCCCAGCATTTT; CDR3 protein: CASGRTDSNQPQHF; CDR3 length: 14; clone size: .; D gene: .; V gene: TRBV2; J gene: TRBJ1-5
CDR3 DNA: TGTGCCAGCAGGCAACAGGGAGCCCCTGTGCCCCAGCATTTT; CDR3 protein: CASRQQGAPVPQHF; CDR3 length: 14; clone size: .; D gene: .; V gene: TRBV27; J gene: TRBJ1-5
CDR3 DNA: TGTGCCAGCATGTGGGGGGTCGAGGACACTGAAGCTTTCTTT; CDR3 protein: CASMWGVEDTEAFF; CDR3 length: 14; clone size: .; D gene: .; V gene: TRBV27; J gene: TRBJ1-1
CDR3 DNA: TGTGCCAGCAGGGGCGACTACCGGTGGGATGAGCAGTTCTTC; CDR3 protein: CASRGDYRWDEQFF; CDR3 length: 14; clone size: .; D gene: .; V gene: TRBV2; J gene: TRBJ2-1
CDR3 DNA: TGTGCCAGAGTAAACCGGGAGGATGGCTACACCTTC; CDR3 protein: CARVNREDGYTF; CDR3 length: 12; clone size: .; D gene: .; V gene: TRBV5-3; J gene: TRBJ1-2
CDR3 DNA: TGTGCCAGTAGTATCTCGGTGGCTAATGAAAAACTGTTTTTT; CDR3 protein: CASSISVANEKLFF; CDR3 length: 14; clone size: .; D gene: .; V gene: TRBV19; J gene: TRBJ1-4
CDR3 DNA: TGTGCCACAAAACAGGCAATCCTGAACACTGAAGCTTTCTTT; CDR3 protein: CATKQAILNTEAFF; CDR3 length: 14; clone size: .; D gene: .; V gene: TRBV7-9; J gene: TRBJ1-1
CDR3 DNA: TGCAGCGGCGGAGAAGGGGCGGCCTACGAGCAGTACTTC; CDR3 protein: CSGGEGAAYEQYF; CDR3 length: 13; clone size: many; D gene: .; V gene: TRBV29-1; J gene: TRBJ2-7
CDR3 DNA: TGTGCCAGCAGTTACGCCCCAGGGGGGTACGAGCAGTACTTC; CDR3 protein: CASSYAPGGYEQYF; CDR3 length: 14; clone size: .; D gene: .; V gene: TRBV6-2/TRBV6-3; J gene: TRBJ2-7
CDR3 DNA: TGTGCCAGCAGCTTGCAGCGGGACCTCACCGGAAATGAGCAGTTCTTC; CDR3 protein: CASSLQRDLTGNEQFF; CDR3 length: 16; clone size: .; D gene: TRBD2; V gene: TRBV7-9; J gene: TRBJ2-1
CDR3 DNA: TGTGCCAGCTCACCAGAGCTAGGGGCAGGGGGCTATGATGAGCAGTTCTTC; CDR3 protein: CASSPELGAGGYDEQFF; CDR3 length: 17; clone size: .; D gene: TRBD1; V gene: TRBV18; J gene: TRBJ2-1
CDR3 DNA: TGTGCCTGGTCTCCACGGCGGGGGGGCAATCAGCCCCAGCATTTT; CDR3 protein: CAWSPRRGGNQPQHF; CDR3 length: 15; clone size: once; D gene: .; V gene: TRBV30; J gene: TRBJ1-5
CDR3 DNA: TGTGCCAGCGCACCACAGCCTCCCGGGGAACTGTTTTTT; CDR3 protein: CASAPQPPGELFF; CDR3 length: 13; clone size: .; D gene: .; V gene: TRBV27; J gene: TRBJ1-4
CDR3 DNA: TGTGCCAGCAGTTTAGCAGGGCAGGAGGGCTACACCTTC; CDR3 protein: CASSLAGQEGYTF; CDR3 length: 13; clone size: .; D gene: .; V gene: TRBV27; J gene: TRBJ1-2
CDR3 DNA: TGTGCCAGCAGTGTTTGGAGGGAAGAGCAGTACTTC; CDR3 protein: CASSVWREEQYF; CDR3 length: 12; clone size: .; D gene: .; V gene: TRBV28; J gene: TRBJ2-7
CDR3 DNA: TGCGCCAGCAGCTTGGGGACAGGGGTCTACAATGAGCAGTTCTTC; CDR3 protein: CASSLGTGVYNEQFF; CDR3 length: 15; clone size: once; D gene: TRBD1; V gene: TRBV5-1; J gene: TRBJ2-1
CDR3 DNA: TGTGCCAGCAGTTTAGGACAGGGGGTTGGGACCCAGTACTTC; CDR3 protein: CASSLGQGVGTQYF; CDR3 length: 14; clone size: .; D gene: TRBD1; V gene: TRBV27; J gene: TRBJ2-5
CDR3 DNA: TGTGCCAGCAAGCCGGACACTGAAGCTTTCTTT; CDR3 protein: CASKPDTEAFF; CDR3 length: 11; clone size: .; D gene: .; V gene: TRBV2; J gene: TRBJ1-1
CDR3 DNA: TGTGCCAGCACTCCGTTCGAGCAGGGGAGCACTGAAGCTTTCTTT; CDR3 protein: CASTPFEQGSTEAFF; CDR3 length: 15; clone size: few; D gene: .; V gene: TRBV2; J gene: TRBJ1-1
CDR3 DNA: TGTGCCTGGAGTTCAAGGGGGCCCGAAAAACTGTTTTTT; CDR3 protein: CAWSSRGPEKLFF; CDR3 length: 13; clone size: .; D gene: TRBD1; V gene: TRBV30; J gene: TRBJ1-4
CDR3 DNA: TGTGCCAGCAGTTACTTGGACAGGGGCGAAGGCTACACCTTC; CDR3 protein: CASSYLDRGEGYTF; CDR3 length: 14; clone size: .; D gene: TRBD1; V gene: TRBV6-5; J gene: TRBJ1-2
CDR3 DNA: TGTGCCAGCAGCTCGGGACAGGCACTCACAGATACGCAGTATTTT; CDR3 protein: CASSSGQALTDTQYF; CDR3 length: 15; clone size: once; D gene: TRBD1; V gene: TRBV6-2/TRBV6-3; J gene: TRBJ2-3
CDR3 DNA: TGTGCCAGCAGCGCTGGGACAGGGGATCAGCCCCAGCATTTT; CDR3 protein: CASSAGTGDQPQHF; CDR3 length: 14; clone size: .; D gene: TRBD1; V gene: TRBV9; J gene: TRBJ1-5
CDR3 DNA: TGTGCCAGCAGCTTTACGGCTAGCTATACCGGGGAGCTGTTTTTT; CDR3 protein: CASSFTASYTGELFF; CDR3 length: 15; clone size: .; D gene: .; V gene: TRBV7-2; J gene: TRBJ2-2
CDR3 DNA: TGTGCCAGTACCCGCCGGACAGGCGGCGGAACCGGGGAGCTGTTTTTT; CDR3 protein: CASTRRTGGGTGELFF; CDR3 length: 16; clone size: .; D gene: TRBD1; V gene: TRBV19; J gene: TRBJ2-2
CDR3 DNA: TGTGCCAGCAGCCACAGGGCTGAAGAGCCCCAGCATTTT; CDR3 protein: CASSHRAEEPQHF; CDR3 length: 13; clone size: .; D gene: .; V gene: TRBV14; J gene: TRBJ1-5
CDR3 DNA: TGTGCCAGCACTCCATGGGGTCGGGGGGGAAACACTGAAGCTTTCTTT; CDR3 protein: CASTPWGRGGNTEAFF; CDR3 length: 16; clone size: .; D gene: .; V gene: TRBV27; J gene: TRBJ1-1
CDR3 DNA: TGTGCCAGCAGTCCCTGGAGGTTGGGCCTAGCGGGACCCAATGAGCAGTTCTTC; CDR3 protein: CASSPWRLGLAGPNEQFF; CDR3 length: 18; clone size: .; D gene: TRBD2; V gene: TRBV28; J gene: TRBJ2-1
CDR3 DNA: TGTGCCAGCAGCCCTGACACCTCGAGCTCCTACGAGCAGTACTTC; CDR3 protein: CASSPDTSSSYEQYF; CDR3 length: 15; clone size: .; D gene: .; V gene: TRBV5-5; J gene: TRBJ2-7
CDR3 DNA: TGCAGTGGTGGGACTTCCAATGAGCAGTTCTTC; CDR3 protein: CSGGTSNEQFF; CDR3 length: 11; clone size: once; D gene: .; V gene: TRBV20-1; J gene: TRBJ2-1
CDR3 DNA: TGCAGCGTCACCAGTGTGGGGGCTGAGACCCAGTACTTC; CDR3 protein: CSVTSVGAETQYF; CDR3 length: 13; clone size: .; D gene: .; V gene: TRBV29-1; J gene: TRBJ2-5
CDR3 DNA: TGTGCCATCAGGGATCCTGGGGGCGCTGGGGAAACTAATGAAAAACTGTTTTTT; CDR3 protein: CAIRDPGGAGETNEKLFF; CDR3 length: 18; clone size: .; D gene: .; V gene: TRBV10-3; J gene: TRBJ1-4
CDR3 DNA: TGTGCCAGCAGTCCCCAAGGACTACCCCTACGAAAGCAGTACTTC; CDR3 protein: CASSPQGLPLRKQYF; CDR3 length: 15; clone size: .; D gene: .; V gene: TRBV27; J gene: TRBJ2-7
CDR3 DNA: TGTGCCAGCAGCTTGGGACAGATTAATTCACCCCTCCACTTT; CDR3 protein: CASSLGQINSPLHF; CDR3 length: 14; clone size: .; D gene: TRBD1; V gene: TRBV7-2; J gene: TRBJ1-6
CDR3 DNA: TGCGCCAGCAGTGGCCCAGGAAAAAACACTGAAGCTTTCTTT; CDR3 protein: CASSGPGKNTEAFF; CDR3 length: 14; clone size: .; D gene: .; V gene: TRBV10-1; J gene: TRBJ1-1
CDR3 DNA: TGTGCCACCAGCAGAGCCGGGACAGGGGCCGCCGAGCAGTACTTC; CDR3 protein: CATSRAGTGAAEQYF; CDR3 length: 15; clone size: .; D gene: TRBD1; V gene: TRBV15; J gene: TRBJ2-7
CDR3 DNA: TGTGCCAGCAGCCAAGGGTACGGTAACTCCTACGAGCAGTACTTC; CDR3 protein: CASSQGYGNSYEQYF; CDR3 length: 15; clone size: .; D gene: .; V gene: TRBV14; J gene: TRBJ2-7
CDR3 DNA: TGTGCCAGCAGTCCCCGCCGTGACAGGGCCGGTGGCTACACCTTC; CDR3 protein: CASSPRRDRAGGYTF; CDR3 length: 15; clone size: .; D gene: TRBD1; V gene: TRBV2; J gene: TRBJ1-2
CDR3 DNA: TGTGCCAGCAGCCCCGGGGGGAGCTCCTACAATGAGCAGTTCTTC; CDR3 protein: CASSPGGSSYNEQFF; CDR3 length: 15; clone size: .; D gene: TRBD2; V gene: TRBV5-4; J gene: TRBJ2-1
CDR3 DNA: TGTGCCAGCAGCCTAGGGACAGCGGGGGGAGATACGCAGTATTTT; CDR3 protein: CASSLGTAGGDTQYF; CDR3 length: 15; clone size: .; D gene: TRBD2; V gene: TRBV9; J gene: TRBJ2-3